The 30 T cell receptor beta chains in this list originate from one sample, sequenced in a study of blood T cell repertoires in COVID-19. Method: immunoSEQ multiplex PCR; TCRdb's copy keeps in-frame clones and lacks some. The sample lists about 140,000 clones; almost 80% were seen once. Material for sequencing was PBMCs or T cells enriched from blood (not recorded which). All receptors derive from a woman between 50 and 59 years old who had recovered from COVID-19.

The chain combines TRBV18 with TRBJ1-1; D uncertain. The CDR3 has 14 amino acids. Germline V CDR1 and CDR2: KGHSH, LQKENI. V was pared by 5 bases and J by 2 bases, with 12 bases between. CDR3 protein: CASSTKETNTEAFF. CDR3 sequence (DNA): TGTGCCAGCTCAACAAAGGAGACCAACACTGAAGCTTTCTTT.

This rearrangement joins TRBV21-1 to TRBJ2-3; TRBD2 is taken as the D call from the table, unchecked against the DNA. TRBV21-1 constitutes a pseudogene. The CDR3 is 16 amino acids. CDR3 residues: CASRIAGDRSTDTQYF. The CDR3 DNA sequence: TGTGCCAGCAGAATTGCGGGGGACCGAAGCACAGATACGCAGTATTTT.

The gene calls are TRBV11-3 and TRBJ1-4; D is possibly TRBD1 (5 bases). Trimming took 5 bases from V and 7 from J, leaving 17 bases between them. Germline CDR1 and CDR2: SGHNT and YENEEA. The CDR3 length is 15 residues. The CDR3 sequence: CASSPQKAGGEKLFF. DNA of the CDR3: TGTGCCAGCAGCCCGCAAAAGGCCGGGGGTGAAAAACTGTTTTTT.

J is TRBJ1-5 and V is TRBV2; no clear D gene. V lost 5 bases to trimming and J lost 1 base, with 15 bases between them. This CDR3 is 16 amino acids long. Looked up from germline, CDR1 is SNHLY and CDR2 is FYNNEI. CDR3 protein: CASSFIHDGSNQPQHF. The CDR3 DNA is TGTGCCAGCAGTTTCATCCACGACGGGAGCAATCAGCCCCAGCATTTT.

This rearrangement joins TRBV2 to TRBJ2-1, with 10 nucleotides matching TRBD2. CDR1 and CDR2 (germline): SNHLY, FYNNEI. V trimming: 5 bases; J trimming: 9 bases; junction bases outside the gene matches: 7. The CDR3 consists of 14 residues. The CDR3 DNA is TGTGCCAGCAGTTGGACTAGCGGAATCGGTGAGCAGTTCTTC. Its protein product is CASSWTSGIGEQFF.

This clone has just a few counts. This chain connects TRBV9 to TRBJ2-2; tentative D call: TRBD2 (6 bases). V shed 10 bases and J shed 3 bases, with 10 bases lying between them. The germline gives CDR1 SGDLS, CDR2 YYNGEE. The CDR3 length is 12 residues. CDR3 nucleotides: TGTGCCGGTGGGACTGACACCGGGGAGCTGTTTTTT. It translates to CAGGTDTGELFF.

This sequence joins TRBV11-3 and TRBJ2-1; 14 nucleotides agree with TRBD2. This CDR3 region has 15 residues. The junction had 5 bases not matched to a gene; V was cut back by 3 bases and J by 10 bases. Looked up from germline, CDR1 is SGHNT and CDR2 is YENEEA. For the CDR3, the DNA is TGTGCCAGCAGCTTGGGACTAGCGGGAGTACAAGAGCAGTTCTTC. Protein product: CASSLGLAGVQEQFF.

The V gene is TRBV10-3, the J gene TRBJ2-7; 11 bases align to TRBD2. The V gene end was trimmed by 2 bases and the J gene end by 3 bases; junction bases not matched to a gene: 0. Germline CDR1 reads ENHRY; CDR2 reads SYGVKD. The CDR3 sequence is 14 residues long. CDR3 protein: CAISETSGSYEQYF. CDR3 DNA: TGTGCCATCAGTGAGACTAGCGGGAGCTACGAGCAGTACTTC.

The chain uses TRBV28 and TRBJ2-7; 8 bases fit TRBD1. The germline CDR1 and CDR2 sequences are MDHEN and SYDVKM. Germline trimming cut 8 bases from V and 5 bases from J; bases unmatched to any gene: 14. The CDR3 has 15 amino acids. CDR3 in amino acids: CASHIRQGAWNEQYF. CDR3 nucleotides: TGTGCCAGCCATATTCGGCAGGGGGCTTGGAACGAGCAGTACTTC.

The CDR3: CASSPKGEDTEAFF. CDR3 nucleotides: TGTGCCAGCAGTCCCAAGGGAGAGGACACTGAAGCTTTCTTT. The chain has TRBV27 and TRBJ1-1, with D hard to call. Germline V gives CDR1 MNHEY, CDR2 SMNVEV (reference sequence). The V end lost 5 bases, the J end lost 3 bases, and 13 bases lay between the germline ends. The CDR3 covers 14 residues.

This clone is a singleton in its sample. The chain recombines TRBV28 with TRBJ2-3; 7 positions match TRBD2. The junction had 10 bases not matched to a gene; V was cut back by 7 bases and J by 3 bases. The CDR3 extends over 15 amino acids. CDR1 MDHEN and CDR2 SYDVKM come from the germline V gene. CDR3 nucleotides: TGTGCCAGCACTTCGGGCGGGAGTCTAACAGATACGCAGTATTTT. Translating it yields CASTSGGSLTDTQYF.

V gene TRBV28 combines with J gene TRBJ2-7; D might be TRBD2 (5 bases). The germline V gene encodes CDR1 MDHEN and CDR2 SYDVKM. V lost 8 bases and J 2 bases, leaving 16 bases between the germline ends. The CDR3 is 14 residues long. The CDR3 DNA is TGTGCCAGCGGTCGACTACAACCGCCCTACGAGCAGTACTTC. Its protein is CASGRLQPPYEQYF.

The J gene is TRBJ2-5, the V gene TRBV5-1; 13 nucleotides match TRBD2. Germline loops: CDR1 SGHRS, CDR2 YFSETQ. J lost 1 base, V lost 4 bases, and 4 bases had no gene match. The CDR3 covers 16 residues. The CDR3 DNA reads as TGCGCCAGCAGCGTCGGGACTAGCGGGGCCCAAGAGACCCAGTACTTC. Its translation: CASSVGTSGAQETQYF.

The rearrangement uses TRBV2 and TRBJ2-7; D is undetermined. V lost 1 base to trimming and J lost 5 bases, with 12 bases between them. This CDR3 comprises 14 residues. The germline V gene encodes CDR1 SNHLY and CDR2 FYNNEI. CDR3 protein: CASSEVLPLDEQYF. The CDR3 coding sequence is TGTGCCAGCAGTGAAGTACTGCCTTTGGACGAGCAGTACTTC. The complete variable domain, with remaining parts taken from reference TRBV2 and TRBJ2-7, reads EPEVTQTPSHQVTQMGQEVILRCVPISNHLYFYWYRQILGQKVEFLVSFYNNEISEKSEIFDDQFSVERPDGSNFTLKIRSTKLEDSAMYFCASSEVLPLDEQYFGPGTRLTVT.

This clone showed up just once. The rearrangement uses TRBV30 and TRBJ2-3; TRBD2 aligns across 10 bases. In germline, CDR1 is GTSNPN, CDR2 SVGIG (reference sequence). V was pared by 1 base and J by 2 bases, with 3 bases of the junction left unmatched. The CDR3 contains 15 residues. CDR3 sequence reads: CAWSATSGYTDTQYF. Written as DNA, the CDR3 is TGTGCCTGGAGTGCGACTAGCGGGTACACAGATACGCAGTATTTT.

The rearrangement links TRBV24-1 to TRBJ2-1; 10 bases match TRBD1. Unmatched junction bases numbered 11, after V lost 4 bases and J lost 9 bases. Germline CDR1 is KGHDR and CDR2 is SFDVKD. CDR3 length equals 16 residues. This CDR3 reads CATSEIMTGGRSEQFF. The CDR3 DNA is TGTGCCACCAGTGAAATAATGACAGGGGGCCGTTCTGAGCAGTTCTTC.

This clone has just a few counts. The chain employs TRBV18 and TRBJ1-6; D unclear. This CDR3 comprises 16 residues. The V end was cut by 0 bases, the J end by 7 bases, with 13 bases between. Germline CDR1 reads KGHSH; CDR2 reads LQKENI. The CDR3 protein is CASSPPGQYRNSPLHF. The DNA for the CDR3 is TGTGCCAGCTCACCACCGGGCCAGTACCGGAATTCACCCCTCCACTTT.

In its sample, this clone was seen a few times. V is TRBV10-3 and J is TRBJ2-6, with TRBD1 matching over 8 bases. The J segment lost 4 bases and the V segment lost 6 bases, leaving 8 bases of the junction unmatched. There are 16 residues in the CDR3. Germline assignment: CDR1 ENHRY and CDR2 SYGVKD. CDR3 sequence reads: CAISGRGQSGANVLTF. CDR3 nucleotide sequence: TGTGCCATCAGCGGCAGGGGGCAGTCCGGGGCCAACGTCCTGACTTTC.

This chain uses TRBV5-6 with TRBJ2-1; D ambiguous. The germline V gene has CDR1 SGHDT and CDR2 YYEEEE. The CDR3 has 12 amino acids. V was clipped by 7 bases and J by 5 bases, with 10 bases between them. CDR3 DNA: TGTGCCAGCCGATCTATTGACAATGAGCAGTTCTTC. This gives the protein CASRSIDNEQFF.

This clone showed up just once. The chain's CDR3 is CASSVRHNQPQHF. DNA of the CDR3: TGTGCCAGTAGTGTGAGACATAATCAGCCCCAGCATTTT. The V call is TRBV19, the J call TRBJ1-5; D ambiguous. Germline assignment: CDR1 LNHDA and CDR2 SQIVND (reference sequence). Trimming pared 5 bases from V and 4 bases from J, leaving 9 bases between. The CDR3 covers 13 residues.

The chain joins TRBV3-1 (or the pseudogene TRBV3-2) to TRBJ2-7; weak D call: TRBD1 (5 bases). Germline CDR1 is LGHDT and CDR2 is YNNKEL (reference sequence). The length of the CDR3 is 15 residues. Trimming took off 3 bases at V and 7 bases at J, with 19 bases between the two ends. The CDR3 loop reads CASSHRGSAIPEQYF. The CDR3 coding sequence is TGTGCCAGCAGCCATAGGGGTTCTGCAATTCCAGAGCAGTACTTC.

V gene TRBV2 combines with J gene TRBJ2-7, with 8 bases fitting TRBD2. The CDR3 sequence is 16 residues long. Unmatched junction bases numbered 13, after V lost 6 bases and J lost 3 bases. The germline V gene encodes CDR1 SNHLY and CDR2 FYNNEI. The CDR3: CASRPLGGGIHYEQYF. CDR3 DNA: TGTGCCAGCAGGCCTCTTGGCGGGGGGATACACTACGAGCAGTACTTC.

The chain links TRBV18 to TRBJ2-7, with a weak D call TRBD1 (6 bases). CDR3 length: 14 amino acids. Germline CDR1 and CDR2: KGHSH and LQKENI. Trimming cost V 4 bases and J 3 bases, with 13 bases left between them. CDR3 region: CASSRPDRRYEQYF. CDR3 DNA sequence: TGTGCCAGCTCACGTCCGGACAGACGCTACGAGCAGTACTTC.

This CDR3 is CASSNWRRDIYGYTF. The CDR3 nucleotides read TGTGCCAGTAGTAACTGGCGTCGGGACATCTATGGCTACACCTTC. The chain links TRBV19 to TRBJ1-2; D might be TRBD1 (6 bases). Per the germline V gene, CDR1 is LNHDA and CDR2 is SQIVND (reference sequence). The CDR3 sequence is 15 residues long. The V end was cut by 4 bases, the J end by 4 bases, with 16 bases between.

The CDR3 DNA is TGCGCCAGCAGCTTCTCGGACAGGGGAGGAGGCTACACCTTC. Translating it yields CASSFSDRGGGYTF. V gene TRBV5-1 combines with J gene TRBJ1-2, with 9 bases fitting TRBD1. This CDR3 has 14 residues. The germline CDR1 and CDR2 sequences are SGHRS and YFSETQ. V trimming: 2 bases; J trimming: 8 bases; junction bases outside the gene matches: 7.

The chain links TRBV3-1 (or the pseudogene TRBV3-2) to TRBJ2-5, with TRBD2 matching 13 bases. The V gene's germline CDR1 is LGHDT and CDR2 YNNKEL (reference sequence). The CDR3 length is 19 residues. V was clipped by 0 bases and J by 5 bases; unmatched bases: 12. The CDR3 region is CASSQDEVTSGRRRETQYF. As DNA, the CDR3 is TGTGCCAGCAGCCAAGATGAGGTGACTAGCGGGAGGAGAAGGGAGACCCAGTACTTC.

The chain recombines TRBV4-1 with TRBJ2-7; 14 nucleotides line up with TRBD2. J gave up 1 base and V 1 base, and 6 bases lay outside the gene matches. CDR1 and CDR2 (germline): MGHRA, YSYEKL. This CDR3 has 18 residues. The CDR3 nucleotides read TGCGCCAGCAGCCAAGTAGGACTAGCGGGGGGTCGATCCTACGAGCAGTACTTC. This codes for CASSQVGLAGGRSYEQYF.

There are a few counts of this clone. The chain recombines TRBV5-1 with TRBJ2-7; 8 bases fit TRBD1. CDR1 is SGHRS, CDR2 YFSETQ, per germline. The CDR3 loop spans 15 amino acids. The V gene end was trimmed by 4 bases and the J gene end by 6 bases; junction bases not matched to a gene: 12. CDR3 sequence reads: CASSLIPGQESEQYF. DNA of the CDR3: TGCGCCAGCAGCCTCATACCGGGACAGGAAAGCGAGCAGTACTTC.

CDR3: CASSPQGVGSYNEQFF. The CDR3 coding sequence is TGTGCCAGCAGCCCACAGGGAGTAGGCTCCTACAATGAGCAGTTCTTC. This chain uses TRBV7-9 with TRBJ2-1, with D perhaps matching TRBD1 (6 bases). The germline gives CDR1 SEHNR, CDR2 FQNEAQ (reference sequence). The CDR3 covers 16 residues. V was pared by 5 bases and J by 0 bases, with 14 bases between.

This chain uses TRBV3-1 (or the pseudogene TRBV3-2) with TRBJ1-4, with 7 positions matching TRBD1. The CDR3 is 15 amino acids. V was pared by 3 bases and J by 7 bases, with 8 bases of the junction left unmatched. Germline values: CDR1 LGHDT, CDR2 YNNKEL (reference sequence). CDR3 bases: TGTGCCAGCAGCCATCGATATGGGACAGCTGAAAAACTGTTTTTT. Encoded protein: CASSHRYGTAEKLFF.